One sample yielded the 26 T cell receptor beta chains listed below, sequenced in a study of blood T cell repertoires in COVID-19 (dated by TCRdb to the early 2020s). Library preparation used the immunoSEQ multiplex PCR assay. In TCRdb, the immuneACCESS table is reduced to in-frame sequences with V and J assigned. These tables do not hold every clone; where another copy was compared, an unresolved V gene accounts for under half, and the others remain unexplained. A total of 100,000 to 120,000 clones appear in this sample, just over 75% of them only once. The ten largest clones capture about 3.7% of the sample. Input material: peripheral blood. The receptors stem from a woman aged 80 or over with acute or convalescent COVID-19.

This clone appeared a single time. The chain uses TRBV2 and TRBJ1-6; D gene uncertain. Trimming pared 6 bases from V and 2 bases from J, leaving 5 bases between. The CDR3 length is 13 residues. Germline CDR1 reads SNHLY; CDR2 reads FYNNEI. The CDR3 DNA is TGTGCCAGCAGCCTCCCCTATAATTCACCCCTCCACTTT. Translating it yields CASSLPYNSPLHF. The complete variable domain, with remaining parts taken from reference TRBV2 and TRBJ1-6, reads EPEVTQTPSHQVTQMGQEVILRCVPISNHLYFYWYRQILGQKVEFLVSFYNNEISEKSEIFDDQFSVERPDGSNFTLKIRSTKLEDSAMYFCASSLPYNSPLHFGNGTRLTVT.

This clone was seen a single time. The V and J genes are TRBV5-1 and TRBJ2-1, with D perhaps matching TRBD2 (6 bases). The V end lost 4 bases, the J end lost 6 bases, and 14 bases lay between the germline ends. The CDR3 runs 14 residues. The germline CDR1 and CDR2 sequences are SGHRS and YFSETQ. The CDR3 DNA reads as TGCGCCAGCAGCCCCCGGGTGGGGGGCAATGAGCAGTTCTTC. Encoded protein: CASSPRVGGNEQFF.

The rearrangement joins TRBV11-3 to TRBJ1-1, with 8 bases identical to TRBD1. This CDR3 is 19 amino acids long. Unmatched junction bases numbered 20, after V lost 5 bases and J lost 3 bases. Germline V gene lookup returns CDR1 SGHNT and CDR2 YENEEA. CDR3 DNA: TGTGCCAGCAGCCTCGACAGGGGCGAAGAGGGTCGAGAGTACACTGAAGCTTTCTTT. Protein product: CASSLDRGEEGREYTEAFF.

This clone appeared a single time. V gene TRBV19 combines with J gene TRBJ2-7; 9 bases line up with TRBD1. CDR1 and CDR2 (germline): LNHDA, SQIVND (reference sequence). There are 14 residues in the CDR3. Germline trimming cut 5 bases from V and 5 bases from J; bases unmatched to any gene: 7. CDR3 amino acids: CASSSGTGWNEQYF. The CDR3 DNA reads TGTGCCAGTAGTTCGGGGACAGGGTGGAACGAGCAGTACTTC.

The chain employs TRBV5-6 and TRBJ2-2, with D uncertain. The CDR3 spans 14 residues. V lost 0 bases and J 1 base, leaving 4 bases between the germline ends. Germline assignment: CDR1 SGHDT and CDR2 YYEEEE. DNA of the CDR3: TGTGCCAGCAGCTTGGGTATGAACACCGGGGAGCTGTTTTTT. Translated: CASSLGMNTGELFF.

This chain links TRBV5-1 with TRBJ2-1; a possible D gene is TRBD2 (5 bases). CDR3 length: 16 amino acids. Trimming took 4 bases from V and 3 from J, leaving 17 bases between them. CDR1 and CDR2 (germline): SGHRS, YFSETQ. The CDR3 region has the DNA TGCGCCAGCAGCCCCTTGACCAGCGGAGGCTACAATGAGCAGTTCTTC. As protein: CASSPLTSGGYNEQFF.

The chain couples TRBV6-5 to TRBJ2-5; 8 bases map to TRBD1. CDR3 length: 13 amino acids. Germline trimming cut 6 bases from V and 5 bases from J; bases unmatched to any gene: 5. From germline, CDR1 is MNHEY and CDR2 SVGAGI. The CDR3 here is CASRGRGRETQYF. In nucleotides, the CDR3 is TGTGCCAGCAGGGGCAGGGGGCGCGAGACCCAGTACTTC.

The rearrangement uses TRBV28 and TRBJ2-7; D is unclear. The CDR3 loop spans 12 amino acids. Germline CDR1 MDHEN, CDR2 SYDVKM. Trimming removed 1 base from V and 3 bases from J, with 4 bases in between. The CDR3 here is CASSLFNYEQYF. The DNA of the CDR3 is TGTGCCAGCAGTTTATTTAACTACGAGCAGTACTTC.

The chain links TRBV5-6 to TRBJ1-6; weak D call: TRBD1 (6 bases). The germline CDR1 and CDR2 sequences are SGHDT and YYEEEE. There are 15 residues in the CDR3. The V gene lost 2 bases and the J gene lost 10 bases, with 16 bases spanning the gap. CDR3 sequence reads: CASSLGSQGRSPLHF. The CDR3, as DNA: TGTGCCAGCAGCTTAGGGTCCCAGGGGCGATCACCCCTCCACTTT.

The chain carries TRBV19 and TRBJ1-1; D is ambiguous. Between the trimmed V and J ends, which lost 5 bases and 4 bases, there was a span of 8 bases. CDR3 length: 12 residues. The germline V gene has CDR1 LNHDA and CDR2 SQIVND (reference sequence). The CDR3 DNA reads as TGTGCCAGTAGTCTCGGTAGCACTGAAGCTTTCTTT. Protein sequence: CASSLGSTEAFF.

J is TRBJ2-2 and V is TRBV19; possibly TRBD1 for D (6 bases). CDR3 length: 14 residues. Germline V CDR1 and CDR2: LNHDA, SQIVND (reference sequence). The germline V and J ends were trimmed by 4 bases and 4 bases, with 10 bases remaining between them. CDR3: CASSNREITGELFF. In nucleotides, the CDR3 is TGTGCCAGTAGTAACAGGGAGATCACCGGGGAGCTGTTTTTT.

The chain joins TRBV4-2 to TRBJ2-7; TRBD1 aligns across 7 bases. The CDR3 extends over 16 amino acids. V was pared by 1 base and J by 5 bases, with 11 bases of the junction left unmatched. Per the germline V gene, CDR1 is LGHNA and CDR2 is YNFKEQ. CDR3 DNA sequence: TGTGCCAGCAGCCAAGCCACCCCGACAGGGATCCACGAGCAGTACTTC. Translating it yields CASSQATPTGIHEQYF.

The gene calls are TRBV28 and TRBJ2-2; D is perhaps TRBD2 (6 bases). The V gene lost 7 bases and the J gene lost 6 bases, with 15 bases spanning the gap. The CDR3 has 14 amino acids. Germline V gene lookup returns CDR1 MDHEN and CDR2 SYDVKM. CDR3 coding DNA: TGTGCCAGCATCCCCGGGAGATCCCCCGGGGAGCTGTTTTTT. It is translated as CASIPGRSPGELFF.

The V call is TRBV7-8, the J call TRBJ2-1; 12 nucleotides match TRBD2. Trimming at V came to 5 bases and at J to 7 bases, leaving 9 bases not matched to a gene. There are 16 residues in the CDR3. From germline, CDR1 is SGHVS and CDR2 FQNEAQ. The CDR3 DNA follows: TGTGCCAGCAGCCCGATGACTAGCGGGAGTAAGAATGAGCAGTTCTTC. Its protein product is CASSPMTSGSKNEQFF.

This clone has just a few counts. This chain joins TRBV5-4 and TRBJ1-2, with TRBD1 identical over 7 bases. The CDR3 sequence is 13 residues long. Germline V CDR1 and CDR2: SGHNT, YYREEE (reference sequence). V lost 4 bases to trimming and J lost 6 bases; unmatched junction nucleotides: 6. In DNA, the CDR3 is TGTGCCAGCAGCGCCGACAGGGTGGATGGCTACACCTTC. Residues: CASSADRVDGYTF.

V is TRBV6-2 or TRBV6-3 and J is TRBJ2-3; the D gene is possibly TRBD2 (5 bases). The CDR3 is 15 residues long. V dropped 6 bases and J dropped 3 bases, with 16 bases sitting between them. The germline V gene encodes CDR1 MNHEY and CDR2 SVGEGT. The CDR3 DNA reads TGTGCCAGCAGCCCCGGGATTGAGGCTACAGATACGCAGTATTTT. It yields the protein CASSPGIEATDTQYF.

This chain's CDR3 is CASSFSTGDYGYTF. The CDR3 bases are TGTGCCAGCAGCTTTTCGACCGGGGACTATGGCTACACCTTC. This chain links TRBV3-1 (or the pseudogene TRBV3-2) with TRBJ1-2; D not certain. CDR3 length: 14 amino acids. The germline V gene has CDR1 LGHDT and CDR2 YNNKEL (reference sequence). V was cut by 5 bases and J by 3 bases, with 13 bases left in between.

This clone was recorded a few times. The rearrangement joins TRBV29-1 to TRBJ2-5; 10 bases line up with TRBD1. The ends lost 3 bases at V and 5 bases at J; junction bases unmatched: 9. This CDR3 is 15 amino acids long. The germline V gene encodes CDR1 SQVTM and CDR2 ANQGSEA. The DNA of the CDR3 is TGCAGCGTTGATGTAGACAGGGGGCCTCGGGAGACCCAGTACTTC. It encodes CSVDVDRGPRETQYF.

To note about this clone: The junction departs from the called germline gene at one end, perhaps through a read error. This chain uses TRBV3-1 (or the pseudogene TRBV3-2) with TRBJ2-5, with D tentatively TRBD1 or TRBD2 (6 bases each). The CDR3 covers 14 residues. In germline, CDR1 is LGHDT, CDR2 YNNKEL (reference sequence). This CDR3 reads CASSQEGGGETQYF. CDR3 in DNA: TGTGCCAGCAGTCAAGAGGGGGGTGGGGAGACCCAGTACTTC.

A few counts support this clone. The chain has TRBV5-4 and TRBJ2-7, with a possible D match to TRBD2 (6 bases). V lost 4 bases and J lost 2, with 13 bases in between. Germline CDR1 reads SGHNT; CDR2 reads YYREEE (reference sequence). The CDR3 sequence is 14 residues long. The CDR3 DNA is TGTGCCAGCAGCCTAACTAGCAAACCCTACGAGCAGTACTTC. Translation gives CASSLTSKPYEQYF. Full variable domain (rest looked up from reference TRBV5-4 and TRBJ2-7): ETGVTQSPTHLIKTRGQQVTLRCSSQSGHNTVSWYQQALGQGPQFIFQYYREEENGRGNFPPRFSGLQFPNYSSELNVNALELDDSALYLCASSLTSKPYEQYFGPGTRLTVT.

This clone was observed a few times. CDR3 residues: CASSQGANSNTEAFF. As DNA, the CDR3 is TGTGCCAGCTCACAGGGGGCAAACTCGAACACTGAAGCTTTCTTT. The rearrangement uses TRBV28 and TRBJ1-1, with 9 bases that match TRBD1. Germline V gives CDR1 MDHEN, CDR2 SYDVKM. The J segment lost 1 base and the V segment lost 8 bases, leaving 8 bases of the junction unmatched. The CDR3 sequence is 15 residues long.

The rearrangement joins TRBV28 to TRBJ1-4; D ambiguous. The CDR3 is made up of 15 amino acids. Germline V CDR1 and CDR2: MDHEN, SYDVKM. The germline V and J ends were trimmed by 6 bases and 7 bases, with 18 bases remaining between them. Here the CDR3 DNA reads TGTGCCAGCAGCCCTGGACTCCGACTTAGTGAAAAACTGTTTTTT. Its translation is CASSPGLRLSEKLFF.

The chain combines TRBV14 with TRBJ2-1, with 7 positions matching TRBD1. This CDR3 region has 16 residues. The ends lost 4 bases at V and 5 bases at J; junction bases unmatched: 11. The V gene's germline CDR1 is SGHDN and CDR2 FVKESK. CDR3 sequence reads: CASSPYTTGRHNEQFF. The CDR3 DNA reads TGTGCCAGCAGCCCGTATACGACAGGGAGACACAATGAGCAGTTCTTC.

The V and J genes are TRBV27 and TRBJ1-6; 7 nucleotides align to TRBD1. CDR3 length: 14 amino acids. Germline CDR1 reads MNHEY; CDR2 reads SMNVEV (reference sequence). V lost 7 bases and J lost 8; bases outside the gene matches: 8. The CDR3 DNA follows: TGTGCCAGCAAGGCCGGGACAGCTTATTCACCCCTCCACTTT. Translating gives CASKAGTAYSPLHF.

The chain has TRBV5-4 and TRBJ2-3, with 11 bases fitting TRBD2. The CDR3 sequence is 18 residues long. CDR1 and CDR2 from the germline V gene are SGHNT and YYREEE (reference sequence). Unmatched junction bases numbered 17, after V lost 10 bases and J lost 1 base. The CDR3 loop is CAPSMYGGSGGGTDTQYF. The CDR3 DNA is TGTGCCCCCTCTATGTACGGTGGTAGCGGGGGGGGCACAGATACGCAGTATTTT.

The CDR3 sequence: CASSSPQATNEKLFF. CDR3 coding DNA: TGTGCCAGCAGTTCCCCACAAGCAACTAATGAAAAACTGTTTTTT. V is TRBV28 and J is TRBJ1-4; no reliable D call. Germline V gene lookup returns CDR1 MDHEN and CDR2 SYDVKM. The CDR3 length is 15 residues. The V and J ends lost 4 bases and 0 bases respectively, with 9 bases between them.